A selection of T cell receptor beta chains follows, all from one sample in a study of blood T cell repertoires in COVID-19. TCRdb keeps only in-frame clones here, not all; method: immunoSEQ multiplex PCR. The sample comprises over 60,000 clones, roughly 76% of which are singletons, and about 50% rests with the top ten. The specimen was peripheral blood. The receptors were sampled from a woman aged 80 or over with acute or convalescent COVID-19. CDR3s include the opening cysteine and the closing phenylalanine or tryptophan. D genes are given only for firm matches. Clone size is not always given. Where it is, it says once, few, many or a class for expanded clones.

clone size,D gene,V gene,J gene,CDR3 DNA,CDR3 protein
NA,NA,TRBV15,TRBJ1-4,TGTGCCACCAGCAGGACACCAACTAATGAAAAACTGTTTTTT,CATSRTPTNEKLFF
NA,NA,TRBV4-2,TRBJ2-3,TGTGCCAGCAGCCAACAGGGAGGAGGCACAGATACGCAGTATTTT,CASSQQGGGTDTQYF
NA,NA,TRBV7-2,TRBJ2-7,TGTGCCAGCTCTTCAAATCCCAGGGACTACGAGCAGTACTTC,CASSSNPRDYEQYF
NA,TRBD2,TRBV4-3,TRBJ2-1,TGCGCCAGCAGACAAGGGGGTCGGGGAATAGCGGGAGTCTACAATGAGCAGTTCTTC,CASRQGGRGIAGVYNEQFF
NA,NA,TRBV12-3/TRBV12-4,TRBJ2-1,TGTGCCAGCAGCTCTGTTAGCATGGATGAGCAGTTCTTC,CASSSVSMDEQFF
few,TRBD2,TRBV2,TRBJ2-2,TGTGCCAGCAGTGAGATGGGACTAGTCACCGGGGAGCTGTTTTTT,CASSEMGLVTGELFF
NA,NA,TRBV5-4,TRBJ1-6,TGTGCCAGCAGCTTGTCGCCAGGCAGTAATTCACCCCTCCACTTT,CASSLSPGSNSPLHF
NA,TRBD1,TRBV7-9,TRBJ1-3,TGTGCCAGCAGCACAGGGGGTTCTGGAAACACCATATATTTT,CASSTGGSGNTIYF
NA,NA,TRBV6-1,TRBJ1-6,TGTGCCAGCAGTGAGTGGGCAGCTGGGTCACCCCTCCACTTT,CASSEWAAGSPLHF
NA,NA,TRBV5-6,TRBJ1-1,TGTGCCAGCAGCGTCCCTCTGCGGGGCTCTGAAGCTTTCTTT,CASSVPLRGSEAFF
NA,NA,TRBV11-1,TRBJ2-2,TGTGCCAGCAGCTTAGCCAGGGGCGTCAATTCGAACACCGGGGAGCTGTTTTTT,CASSLARGVNSNTGELFF
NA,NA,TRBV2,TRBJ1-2,TGTGCCAGCAGATCCGACAGTCGATATGGCTACACCTTC,CASRSDSRYGYTF
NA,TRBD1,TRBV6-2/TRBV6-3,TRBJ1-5,TGTGCCAGCAGTCAAGGACAGGGGCTCCAGCCCCAGCATTTT,CASSQGQGLQPQHF
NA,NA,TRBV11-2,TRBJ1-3,TGTGCCAGCAGCTTAGATCATGTGGTCCGGAGTGGAAACACCATATATTTT,CASSLDHVVRSGNTIYF
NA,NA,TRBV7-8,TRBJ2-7,TGTGCCAGCAGCCGGAACAGGAAGTACGAGCAGTACTTC,CASSRNRKYEQYF
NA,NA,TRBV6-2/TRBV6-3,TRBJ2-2,TGTGCCAGCAGTTACGGGAAGGGGCTCGGCACCGGGGAGCTGTTTTTT,CASSYGKGLGTGELFF
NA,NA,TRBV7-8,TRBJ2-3,TGTGCCAGCAGCTTAGGAGGGCTCACAGATACGCAGTATTTT,CASSLGGLTDTQYF
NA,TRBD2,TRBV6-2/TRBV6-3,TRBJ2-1,TGTGCCAGCAGTGGACTAGCGGGCAATGAGCAGTTCTTC,CASSGLAGNEQFF
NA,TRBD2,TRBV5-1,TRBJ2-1,TGCGCCAGCACCCGAGCGGGAGGGGATTTTTGGAATGAGCAGTTCTTC,CASTRAGGDFWNEQFF
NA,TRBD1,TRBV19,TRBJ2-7,TGTGCCAGCGGGGACAGGGTGGGGGAGCAGTACTTC,CASGDRVGEQYF
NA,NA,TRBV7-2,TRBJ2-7,TGTGCCAGCAGCAAACAGGTCTACGAGCAGTACTTC,CASSKQVYEQYF
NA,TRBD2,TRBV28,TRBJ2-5,TGTGCCAGCAGTCCGACGGGGACTACCGACAAGCGGACCCAGTACTTC,CASSPTGTTDKRTQYF
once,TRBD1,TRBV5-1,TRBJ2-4,TGCGCCAGCAGCGTTGACAGGGCCAGGAGCATTCAGTACTTC,CASSVDRARSIQYF
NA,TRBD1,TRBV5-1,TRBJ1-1,TGCGCCAGCAGCTTGGCCGGACAGGGGGCTGAAGCTTTCTTT,CASSLAGQGAEAFF
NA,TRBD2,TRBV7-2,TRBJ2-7,TGTGCCAGCAGCTTAGGGCTAGCGGGATCCTACGAGCAGTACTTC,CASSLGLAGSYEQYF
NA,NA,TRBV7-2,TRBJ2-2,TGTGCCAGCAGCTTAAGGTCTTCTTCAGGGACCGGGGAGCTGTTTTTT,CASSLRSSSGTGELFF
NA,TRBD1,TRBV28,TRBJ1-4,TGTGCCAGCAGTTTAAACAGGGGACTTGAAAAACTGTTTTTT,CASSLNRGLEKLFF
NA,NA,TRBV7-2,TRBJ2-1,TGTGCCAGCAGCTTTGGAGGGGTGAATGAGCAGTTCTTC,CASSFGGVNEQFF
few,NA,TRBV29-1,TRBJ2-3,TGCAGCGTTGAAGGGTACGAGGGCACAGATACGCAGTATTTT,CSVEGYEGTDTQYF
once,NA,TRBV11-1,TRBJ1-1,TGTGCCAGCAGCCAAGGCGGCCCGGTCACTGAAGCTTTCTTT,CASSQGGPVTEAFF
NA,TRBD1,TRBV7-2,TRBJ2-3,TGTGCCAGCAGCTGGGGACAGGGAGGCGATACGCAGTATTTT,CASSWGQGGDTQYF
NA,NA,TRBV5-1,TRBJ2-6,TGCGCCAGCAGCCAGAGGACAGACGTTGCTGGGGCCAACGTCCTGACTTTC,CASSQRTDVAGANVLTF
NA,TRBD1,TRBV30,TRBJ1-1,TGTGCCTGGAGTCGGTGGACAGGGGGAAGTCTGAACACTGAAGCTTTCTTT,CAWSRWTGGSLNTEAFF
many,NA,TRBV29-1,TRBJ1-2,TGCAGCGTGGCTGGACAGCCGATCGGTGGCTACACCTTC,CSVAGQPIGGYTF
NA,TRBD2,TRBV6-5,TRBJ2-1,TGTGCCAGCAGACCACTAGCGGGAGCTTACAATGAGCAGTTCTTC,CASRPLAGAYNEQFF
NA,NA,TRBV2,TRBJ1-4,TGTGCCAGCAGTGGGAGGACGTTCGTGGAAAAACTGTTTTTT,CASSGRTFVEKLFF
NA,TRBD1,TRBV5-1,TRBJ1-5,TGCGCCAGCAGTACCGGGACAGGGATAAATCAGCCCCAGCATTTT,CASSTGTGINQPQHF
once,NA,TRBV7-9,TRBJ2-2,TGTGCCAGCAGCAAAGGGGGGGCCGGGGAGCTGTTTTTT,CASSKGGAGELFF
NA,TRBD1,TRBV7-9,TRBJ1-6,TGTGCCAGCGGACAGGGGATTATCGCCCTCCACTTT,CASGQGIIALHF
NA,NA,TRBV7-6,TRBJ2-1,TGTGCCAGCAGCCAGGGGCCGGGATACAATGAGCAGTTCTTC,CASSQGPGYNEQFF
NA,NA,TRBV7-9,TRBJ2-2,TGTGCCAGCAGCTTAGCTACGGGGAGTTCGAACACCGGGGAGCTGTTTTTT,CASSLATGSSNTGELFF
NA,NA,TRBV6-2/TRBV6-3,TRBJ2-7,TGTGCCAGCAGTTATCGGGACTCCTACGAGCAGTACTTC,CASSYRDSYEQYF
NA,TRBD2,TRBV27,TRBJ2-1,TGTGCCAGTCGGTCCGGACTAGCGGACTACAATGAGCAGTTCTTC,CASRSGLADYNEQFF
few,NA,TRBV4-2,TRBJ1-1,TGTGCCAGCAGCCATCCCCTCTGGGGGCAGGGTGGGGACACTGAAGCTTTCTTT,CASSHPLWGQGGDTEAFF
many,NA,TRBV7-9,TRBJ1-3,TGTGCCAGCAGCCCCCTGGACTCATCCTCTGGAAACACCATATATTTT,CASSPLDSSSGNTIYF
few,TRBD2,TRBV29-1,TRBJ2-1,TGCAGCGTAGGACAGGAGGGACTAGCACCGTACAATGAGCAGTTCTTC,CSVGQEGLAPYNEQFF
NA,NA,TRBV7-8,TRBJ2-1,TGTGCCAGCAGCTTAGGGGCCGGGACTCACTACAATGAGCAGTTCTTC,CASSLGAGTHYNEQFF
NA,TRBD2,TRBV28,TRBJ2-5,TGTGCCAGCAGTCCCCGGGACCGGGGGGGTCAAGAGACCCAGTACTTC,CASSPRDRGGQETQYF
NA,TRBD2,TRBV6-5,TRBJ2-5,TGTGCCAGCAGTTACTCGCTAGCGGGATCCCAAGAGACCCAGTACTTC,CASSYSLAGSQETQYF
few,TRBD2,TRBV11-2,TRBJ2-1,TGTGCCAGCAGCCCCAGGGCGGGAGCCTACAATGAGCAGTTCTTC,CASSPRAGAYNEQFF
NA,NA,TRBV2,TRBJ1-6,TGTGCCAGCAGTGAACAGGGGACTAGAGGTTCACCCCTCCACTTT,CASSEQGTRGSPLHF
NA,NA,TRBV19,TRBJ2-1,TGTGCCAGTAGTCTGCCCGGGACCCGACTAGGCAATGAGCAGTTCTTC,CASSLPGTRLGNEQFF
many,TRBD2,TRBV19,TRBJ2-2,TGTGCCAGTAGACCAAGGACTAGCGGCACCGGGGAGCTGTTTTTT,CASRPRTSGTGELFF
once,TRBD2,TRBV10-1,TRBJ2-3,TGCGCCAGCAGTGGCGGGAGAACAGATACGCAGTATTTT,CASSGGRTDTQYF